Listed below are T cell receptor beta chains from one sample, sequenced in a study of T cells after somatic rescue of genetic block. The protocol was immunoSEQ multiplex PCR, while the TCRdb copy is restricted to in-frame clones and leaves out a portion. The sample contains 70,000 to 95,000 clones, around 90% of which appear only once. Sequencing was performed on peripheral blood mononuclear cells (PBMCs). All receptors derive from a woman younger than 35. Both conserved end residues are part of each CDR3. The order of the fields is D gene, clone size, V gene, J gene, CDR3 protein, CDR3 DNA. A D gene is named only where the DNA matches it firmly. The size of a clone is reported for some rows only, either as once, few or many, or as a class for expanded clones.

>NA|NA|TRBV30|TRBJ1-1
CAWVGGRFSTEAFF
TGTGCCTGGGTGGGGGGACGTTTCAGCACTGAAGCTTTCTTT
>NA|NA|TRBV18|TRBJ2-1
CASQDEAGGGDEQFF
TGTGCCAGCCAAGATGAGGCGGGTGGCGGGGATGAGCAGTTCTTC
>TRBD1|NA|TRBV18|TRBJ1-3
CASSPLGRGLGNTIYF
TGTGCCAGCTCACCACTAGGAAGGGGGCTTGGAAACACCATATATTTT
>NA|NA|TRBV28|TRBJ1-2
CASSSGGANYGYTF
TGTGCCAGCAGTTCCGGGGGGGCTAACTATGGCTACACCTTC
>NA|NA|TRBV28|TRBJ1-1
CASSQPVAEAFF
TGTGCCAGCAGTCAACCCGTCGCTGAAGCTTTCTTT
>NA|NA|TRBV30|TRBJ1-5
CAWSVRPLGGQPQHF
TGTGCCTGGAGTGTACGTCCCCTGGGAGGACAGCCCCAGCATTTT
>TRBD2|NA|TRBV9|TRBJ2-1
CASSVGASGSYDEQFF
TGTGCCAGCAGCGTTGGGGCTAGCGGGAGCTACGATGAGCAGTTCTTC
>NA|NA|TRBV6-1|TRBJ2-7
CASSGPSDSSYEQYF
TGTGCCAGCAGTGGTCCTAGCGACAGCTCCTACGAGCAGTACTTC
>TRBD2|NA|TRBV5-1|TRBJ2-3
CASSGGLAGAARPTDTQYF
TGCGCCAGCAGCGGGGGACTAGCGGGAGCTGCCAGACCTACAGATACGCAGTATTTT
>NA|NA|TRBV28|TRBJ2-7
CASSRFYEQYF
TGTGCCAGCAGTAGATTCTACGAGCAGTACTTC
>TRBD1|NA|TRBV11-1|TRBJ2-1
CASSLGDRGYNEQFF
TGTGCCAGCAGCTTAGGGGACAGGGGTTACAATGAGCAGTTCTTC
>NA|NA|TRBV7-9|TRBJ2-3
CASSLAIGDTQYF
TGTGCCAGCAGTCTCGCTATTGGAGATACGCAGTATTTT
>NA|NA|TRBV29-1|TRBJ2-2
CSGWGHPPGELFF
TGCAGCGGGTGGGGACACCCTCCTGGGGAGCTGTTTTTT
>TRBD1|NA|TRBV29-1|TRBJ2-7
CSVVAPGQGMKQYF
TGCAGCGTTGTGGCACCGGGACAGGGGATGAAGCAGTACTTC
>TRBD2|NA|TRBV15|TRBJ2-7
CATSRRLAGESPYEQYF
TGTGCCACCAGCAGAAGACTAGCGGGAGAGTCTCCGTACGAGCAGTACTTC
>NA|NA|TRBV25-1|TRBJ2-7
CASSDRLQGRYEQYF
TGTGCCAGCAGTGACCGGCTACAGGGTCGATACGAGCAGTACTTC
>TRBD2|NA|TRBV5-1|TRBJ2-3
CASSLAGTSGTDTQYF
TGCGCCAGCAGCTTGGCCGGGACTAGCGGCACAGATACGCAGTATTTT
>NA|NA|TRBV27|TRBJ2-2
CASSLSAGELFF
TGTGCCAGCAGTTTAAGCGCCGGGGAGCTGTTTTTT
>TRBD1|once|TRBV4-1|TRBJ1-6
CASSRPEGQANSPLHF
TGCGCCAGCAGCCGACCAGAGGGACAGGCCAATTCACCCCTCCACTTT
>NA|NA|TRBV18|TRBJ1-1
CASSPSWNTEAFF
TGTGCCAGCTCACCGAGTTGGAACACTGAAGCTTTCTTT
>NA|NA|TRBV27|TRBJ1-5
CASSPIVEPQHF
TGTGCCAGCAGCCCGATTGTTGAGCCCCAGCATTTT
>NA|NA|TRBV30|TRBJ1-4
CAWKRWGTNEKLFF
TGTGCCTGGAAAAGGTGGGGGACTAATGAAAAACTGTTTTTT
>TRBD2|NA|TRBV5-1|TRBJ2-5
CASSPRDSLWREETQYF
TGCGCCAGCAGCCCCCGTGACTCTCTTTGGCGGGAGGAGACCCAGTACTTC
>NA|NA|TRBV6-5|TRBJ2-1
CASSSVGGGNEQFF
TGTGCCAGCAGTTCGGTAGGAGGAGGCAATGAGCAGTTCTTC
>NA|NA|TRBV6-4|TRBJ2-3
CASSEFGRTDTQYF
TGTGCCAGCAGTGAATTCGGGCGCACAGATACGCAGTATTTT
>NA|NA|TRBV6-1|TRBJ1-4
CASSATWGVNEKLFF
TGTGCCAGCAGCGCAACCTGGGGCGTTAATGAAAAACTGTTTTTT
>NA|NA|TRBV30|TRBJ2-5
CAWGLDSYQETQYF
TGTGCCTGGGGTCTAGATTCGTACCAAGAGACCCAGTACTTC
>NA|NA|TRBV6-4|TRBJ2-7
CASSGGAGGSEQYF
TGTGCCAGCAGTGGTGGGGCAGGAGGAAGCGAGCAGTACTTC
>NA|NA|TRBV2|TRBJ2-2
CASSEARGATGELFF
TGTGCCAGCAGTGAAGCGCGTGGGGCCACCGGGGAGCTGTTTTTT
>TRBD2|NA|TRBV2|TRBJ2-2
CASSDKRLAVTGELFF
TGTGCCAGCAGTGATAAGAGACTAGCGGTCACCGGGGAGCTGTTTTTT
>NA|NA|TRBV5-4|TRBJ2-1
CASSVDWRLSYNEQFF
TGTGCCAGCAGCGTAGACTGGCGGCTCTCCTACAATGAGCAGTTCTTC
>TRBD2|NA|TRBV28|TRBJ2-5
CASPFSPGRVEETQYF
TGTGCCAGCCCCTTTTCACCGGGGAGGGTGGAAGAGACCCAGTACTTC
>TRBD1|NA|TRBV28|TRBJ1-5
CASSLLQGASQPQHF
TGTGCCAGCAGTTTACTACAGGGGGCTAGCCAGCCCCAGCATTTT
>NA|NA|TRBV20-1|TRBJ1-2
CSGGKTYGYTF
TGCAGTGGGGGAAAAACCTATGGCTACACCTTC
>NA|NA|TRBV5-1|TRBJ1-1
CASSLEGGFTEAFF
TGCGCCAGCAGCTTGGAGGGGGGCTTCACTGAAGCTTTCTTT
>TRBD1|NA|TRBV7-2|TRBJ1-5
CASSLWTGDQPQHF
TGTGCCAGCAGCTTATGGACAGGGGATCAGCCCCAGCATTTT
>NA|NA|TRBV5-4|TRBJ1-4
CASSLAGGGREKLFF
TGTGCCAGCAGCTTGGCCGGCGGGGGGCGTGAAAAACTGTTTTTT
>NA|NA|TRBV2|TRBJ2-7
CASSGRMGEQYF
TGTGCCAGCAGCGGACGTATGGGCGAGCAGTACTTC
>TRBD1|NA|TRBV2|TRBJ2-2
CASIGTANTGELFF
TGTGCCAGCATCGGGACAGCGAACACCGGGGAGCTGTTTTTT
>TRBD2|NA|TRBV2|TRBJ2-2
CASSEVVAGVSGELFF
TGTGCCAGCAGTGAAGTAGTAGCGGGAGTTAGTGGGGAGCTGTTTTTT
>TRBD2|NA|TRBV27|TRBJ2-1
CASSSPLAEYNEQFF
TGTGCCAGCAGTTCGCCCCTAGCGGAATACAATGAGCAGTTCTTC
>TRBD2|NA|TRBV10-2|TRBJ2-5
CASSGGGKGRQETQYF
TGCGCCAGCAGTGGGGGGGGGAAGGGACGCCAAGAGACCCAGTACTTC
>TRBD2|NA|TRBV5-3|TRBJ2-1
CARPSSGTEQFF
TGTGCCAGACCAAGTAGCGGGACTGAGCAGTTCTTC
>NA|few|TRBV4-2|TRBJ1-1
CASSPRQAEGTEAFF
TGTGCCAGCAGCCCCCGACAGGCGGAGGGCACTGAAGCTTTCTTT
>NA|once|TRBV27|TRBJ2-4
CASTSPQKAKNIQYF
TGTGCCAGCACTTCACCGCAGAAAGCCAAAAACATTCAGTACTTC
>NA|NA|TRBV27|TRBJ2-3
CASSPRTDTQYF
TGTGCCAGCAGTCCCCGCACAGATACGCAGTATTTT
>TRBD2|NA|TRBV7-9|TRBJ2-1
CASSLSDATSGRGGEQFF
TGTGCCAGCAGCCTCTCAGACGCGACTAGCGGGAGGGGTGGTGAGCAGTTCTTC
>NA|once|TRBV6-1|TRBJ1-3
CASSDWGGLNTIYF
TGTGCCAGCAGTGACTGGGGGGGCCTCAACACCATATATTTT
>NA|once|TRBV6-1|TRBJ2-1
CASSGYASSSYHNEQFF
TGTGCCAGCAGTGGCTACGCGTCTTCGAGCTATCACAATGAGCAGTTCTTC
>TRBD1|once|TRBV5-1|TRBJ1-4
CASKAQGGEKLFF
TGCGCCAGCAAGGCCCAGGGGGGAGAAAAACTGTTTTTT
>NA|NA|TRBV7-8|TRBJ1-1
CASTRESLTGNTEAFF
TGTGCCAGCACCCGGGAGTCCCTAACAGGGAACACTGAAGCTTTCTTT
>TRBD1|NA|TRBV27|TRBJ2-1
CASSLQGRLNNEQFF
TGTGCCAGCAGCCTACAGGGGAGACTTAACAATGAGCAGTTCTTC
>NA|NA|TRBV5-6|TRBJ2-6
CASSRTTGANVLTF
TGTGCCAGCAGCCGGACAACTGGGGCCAACGTCCTGACTTTC
>TRBD2|NA|TRBV6-1|TRBJ2-1
CASSSLAGGVNEQFF
TGTGCCAGCAGTTCACTAGCGGGAGGGGTCAATGAGCAGTTCTTC
>NA|NA|TRBV7-9|TRBJ1-1
CASSSAGSEAFF
TGTGCCAGCAGCTCCGCGGGGTCTGAAGCTTTCTTT
>NA|once|TRBV27|TRBJ2-7
CASSLSPIYEQYF
TGTGCCAGCAGTTTATCTCCAATCTACGAGCAGTACTTC